These 22 T cell receptor beta chains came from one sample sequenced in a study of blood T cell repertoires in COVID-19 (dated by TCRdb to 2020 to 2022). Receptor amplification or capture employed the immunoSEQ multiplex PCR assay. TCRdb holds this immuneACCESS table with in-frame rearrangements only. Some clones are missing; in checked studies, unresolved V genes explain under half, and the rest has no known cause. Here the sample has 250,000 to 300,000 clones; around 89% occur a single time. The top ten clones comprise 6.3% of the sample. The specimen was peripheral blood. These receptors all stem from a woman between 50 and 59 years old with COVID-19, enrolled during active disease.

The chain's CDR3 is CASRYRDRAGNQPQHF. DNA of the CDR3: TGTGCCAGCAGGTACCGGGACAGGGCGGGCAATCAGCCCCAGCATTTT. The J gene is TRBJ1-5, the V gene TRBV6-2 or TRBV6-3, with 9 bases lining up with TRBD1. This CDR3 region has 16 residues. V lost 6 bases and J lost 2; bases outside the gene matches: 8. Germline V gene sequence: CDR1 MNHEY, CDR2 SVGEGT.

The chain joins TRBV19 to TRBJ2-4, with 10 bases aligning to TRBD1. The CDR3 is 14 residues long. V shed 7 bases, J shed 9 bases, and the junction held 9 bases outside the gene matches. Per the germline V gene, CDR1 is LNHDA and CDR2 is SQIVND (reference sequence). CDR3 protein: CASKEDRGRFIQYF. As DNA, the CDR3 is TGTGCCAGTAAGGAAGACAGGGGGCGTTTCATTCAGTACTTC.

This clone came up once. The chain uses TRBV18 and TRBJ1-5; 11 positions agree with TRBD1. J gave up 6 bases and V 3 bases, and 7 bases lay outside the gene matches. Germline CDR1 reads KGHSH; CDR2 reads LQKENI. This CDR3 is 16 amino acids long. Here the CDR3 reads CASSPLGQGVPQPQHF. The CDR3 DNA is TGTGCCAGCTCACCGCTGGGACAGGGGGTTCCTCAGCCCCAGCATTTT.

CDR3 in amino acids: CATETSGRVGSYNEQFF. The DNA of the CDR3 is TGTGCCACCGAGACTAGCGGGAGGGTGGGATCCTACAATGAGCAGTTCTTC. V and J are TRBV19 and TRBJ2-1, with TRBD2 matching 14 bases. CDR1 LNHDA and CDR2 SQIVND come from the germline V gene (reference sequence). V dropped 10 bases and J dropped 1; count of bases not matched to a gene: 9. The CDR3 sequence is 17 residues long.

V and J are TRBV27 and TRBJ1-5, with D perhaps TRBD1 (5 bases). CDR3 length: 16 residues. Germline V CDR1 and CDR2: MNHEY, SMNVEV (reference sequence). The V gene lost 9 bases and the J gene lost 2 bases, with 20 bases spanning the gap. The CDR3 here is CASRSGPGEGNQPQHF. The CDR3 DNA is TGTGCCAGTCGATCCGGCCCGGGGGAAGGCAATCAGCCCCAGCATTTT.

The chain recombines TRBV14 with TRBJ2-7, with D unclear. Germline CDR1 is SGHDN and CDR2 is FVKESK. The V and J ends lost 4 bases and 6 bases respectively, with 25 bases between them. The CDR3 has 17 residues. As DNA, the CDR3 is TGTGCCAGCAGCCGCGGCCCATTAAGTAGTACTCCGGCCGAGCAGTACTTC. It specifies CASSRGPLSSTPAEQYF.

The rearrangement links TRBV9 to TRBJ1-1; possible D gene TRBD1, 6 bases. CDR1 SGDLS and CDR2 YYNGEE come from the germline V gene. V was clipped by 0 bases and J by 4 bases, with 13 bases between them. The CDR3 spans 15 residues. In DNA, the CDR3 is TGTGCCAGCAGCGTAGGAATCGCCAGGGGCACTGAAGCTTTCTTT. Translation gives CASSVGIARGTEAFF.

Worth noting for this clone: Other DNA sequences within the sample encode an identical CDR3. The chain uses TRBV30 and TRBJ2-7; D unresolved. Germline loops: CDR1 GTSNPN, CDR2 SVGIG (reference sequence). The length of the CDR3 is 11 residues. The V and J ends lost 0 bases and 4 bases respectively, with 4 bases between them. CDR3 bases: TGTGCCTGGAGTGTATTATACGAGCAGTACTTC. It specifies CAWSVLYEQYF.

The chain links TRBV7-2 to TRBJ2-7, with D tentatively TRBD1 (6 bases). V lost 8 bases and J 6 bases, leaving 14 bases between the germline ends. CDR3 size: 12 residues. In germline, CDR1 is SGHTA, CDR2 FQGNSA. CDR3 sequence (DNA): TGTGCCAGCGGAAGGGGGAGAGGCGAGCAGTACTTC. Translated, it gives CASGRGRGEQYF.

The chain couples TRBV19 to TRBJ1-2, with TRBD1 identical over 7 bases. Germline values: CDR1 LNHDA, CDR2 SQIVND (reference sequence). The ends lost 5 bases at V and 6 bases at J; junction bases unmatched: 6. There are 13 residues in the CDR3. CDR3 DNA sequence: TGTGCCAGTAGTCCAACCGGACAGGATGGCTACACCTTC. It codes for CASSPTGQDGYTF.

The chain combines TRBV6-2 or TRBV6-3 with TRBJ2-6; 7 bases are a match to TRBD1. Trimming took 5 bases from V and 0 from J; bases not matched to a gene: 4. CDR1 and CDR2 from the germline V gene are MNHEY and SVGEGT. The CDR3 loop spans 16 amino acids. CDR3 in amino acids: CASSRQGSSGANVLTF. In nucleotides, the CDR3 is TGTGCCAGCAGTCGACAGGGAAGCTCTGGGGCCAACGTCCTGACTTTC.

The V call is TRBV6-6, the J call TRBJ2-1; no definite D call. The CDR3 has 12 residues. Germline V gene lookup returns CDR1 MNHNY and CDR2 SVGAGI (reference sequence). With 2 bases removed from V and 8 bases from J, the gap between germline ends came to 7 bases. The DNA for the CDR3 is TGTGCCAGCAGTTACCGGTTGGATGAGCAGTTCTTC. Residues: CASSYRLDEQFF.

In its sample, this clone was seen once. The CDR3 region is CASSFLGSDIQYF. In DNA, the CDR3 is TGTGCCAGCAGTTTTCTAGGAAGTGACATTCAGTACTTC. V and J are TRBV27 and TRBJ2-4; D is uncertain. Germline V gene data show CDR1 as MNHEY and CDR2 as SMNVEV (reference sequence). Trimming pared 3 bases from V and 8 bases from J, leaving 11 bases between. The CDR3 runs 13 residues.

The V and J genes are TRBV6-2 or TRBV6-3 and TRBJ2-1; maybe TRBD1 (5 bases). This CDR3 has 12 amino acids. Germline-derived CDR1 and CDR2 are MNHEY and SVGEGT. V gave up 4 bases and J gave up 10 bases, with 11 bases separating them. CDR3 DNA: TGTGCCAGCAGTTGGACACTTCAGGAGCAGTTCTTC. Translated, it gives CASSWTLQEQFF.

CDR3 residues: CASSFPRREGPYEQYF. The CDR3 coding sequence is TGTGCCAGCAGCTTTCCTCGGCGGGAGGGCCCCTACGAGCAGTACTTC. The chain joins TRBV9 to TRBJ2-7; 9 nucleotides agree with TRBD2. CDR1 is SGDLS and CDR2 is YYNGEE in the germline V gene. J gave up 2 bases and V 4 bases, and 10 bases lay outside the gene matches. This CDR3 region has 16 residues.

This clone was observed a few times. The rearrangement uses TRBV5-1 and TRBJ1-2, with D perhaps TRBD1 (5 bases). Germline CDR1 is SGHRS and CDR2 is YFSETQ. V gave up 0 bases and J gave up 8 bases, with 14 bases separating them. The CDR3 runs to 14 residues. CDR3 sequence (DNA): TGCGCCAGCAGCTTGGGTCAGGGTACGGGCGGCTACACCTTC. Protein product: CASSLGQGTGGYTF. The full variable domain, completed using reference TRBV5-1 and TRBJ1-2, is KAGVTQTPRYLIKTRGQQVTLSCSPISGHRSVSWYQQTPGQGLQFLFEYFSETQRNKGNFPGRFSGRQFSNSRSEMNVSTLELGDSALYLCASSLGQGTGGYTFGSGTRLTVV.

The V call is TRBV27, the J call TRBJ2-7, with 7 nucleotides matching TRBD1. The V segment lost 3 bases and the J segment 4 bases; nucleotides outside the gene matches: 9. This CDR3 contains 15 residues. CDR1 and CDR2 from the germline V gene are MNHEY and SMNVEV (reference sequence). The CDR3 spells CASSFGDSPIYEQYF. The CDR3 region has the DNA TGTGCCAGCAGTTTCGGGGACAGCCCGATATACGAGCAGTACTTC.

The chain combines TRBV2 with TRBJ2-5, with 7 bases fitting TRBD1. The CDR3 extends over 13 amino acids. V lost 4 bases and J lost 5; bases outside the gene matches: 4. CDR1 and CDR2 from the germline V gene are SNHLY and FYNNEI. The CDR3 nucleotides are TGTGCCAGCAGTGGAGACAGGGCGGAGACCCAGTACTTC. The encoded protein is CASSGDRAETQYF.

V is TRBV5-8 and J is TRBJ1-1, with 7 positions matching TRBD1. The germline V gene encodes CDR1 SGHTS and CDR2 YDEGEE. V trimming: 0 bases; J trimming: 5 bases; junction bases outside the gene matches: 19. This CDR3 has 19 residues. CDR3 sequence reads: CASSLDRGPGWFQGTEAFF. CDR3 coding DNA: TGTGCCAGCAGCTTGGACAGGGGCCCGGGGTGGTTCCAGGGGACTGAAGCTTTCTTT. The whole variable domain, filled in from reference TRBV5-8 and TRBJ1-1, reads EAGVTQSPTHLIKTRGQQATLRCSPISGHTSVYWYQQALGLGLQFLLWYDEGEERNRGNFPPRFSGRQFPNYSSELNVNALELEDSALYLCASSLDRGPGWFQGTEAFFGQGTRLTVV.

The V gene is TRBV7-3, the J gene TRBJ1-1; 8 bases are a match to TRBD1. The length of the CDR3 is 15 residues. Trimming removed 1 base from V and 5 bases from J; junction bases left unmatched: 6. CDR1 is SGHTA, CDR2 FQGTGA, per germline. The CDR3 sequence: CASSLIGQGKTEAFF. As DNA, the CDR3 is TGTGCCAGCAGCTTAATCGGACAGGGAAAAACTGAAGCTTTCTTT. The full variable domain, its missing parts supplied by reference TRBV7-3 and TRBJ1-1, is GAGVSQTPSNKVTEKGKYVELRCDPISGHTALYWYRQSLGQGPEFLIYFQGTGAADDSGLPNDRFFAVRPEGSVSTLKIQRTERGDSAVYLCASSLIGQGKTEAFFGQGTRLTVV.

The CDR3 DNA sequence: TGTGCCAGTAGGAGCGGGACTGTCGGGTATAGCAATCAGCCCCAGCATTTT. Translating it yields CASRSGTVGYSNQPQHF. V gene TRBV19 combines with J gene TRBJ1-5, with a weak D call TRBD1 (5 bases). The V end lost 6 bases, the J end lost 0 bases, and 18 bases lay between the germline ends. Germline loops: CDR1 LNHDA, CDR2 SQIVND (reference sequence). The CDR3 is 17 residues long.

V usage is TRBV5-3 and J usage is TRBJ2-7, with D hard to call. TRBV5-3 is labeled an ORF, and its function is uncertain. The CDR3 is 17 amino acids. V lost 0 bases to trimming and J lost 4 bases, with 20 bases between them. CDR3 nucleotide sequence: TGTGCCAGAAGCTTGGAAGTCAGCCGCCCCCACTATTACGAGCAGTACTTC. It is translated as CARSLEVSRPHYYEQYF.